This TCR beta chain appears in the sequencing data of a study of T cell repertoires in cytomegalovirus infection. Turning to the study itself: Carrying CMV and the relevant HLA type showed in public TCR beta signatures. Overall study results and limits: In two of eight donors, the top clonotype was HLA-C-restricted CMV-specific. Identification of carriers of CMV plus the relevant HLA was achieved through cumulative public TCR beta family frequency.

From the reads, TCRdb called clonotypes with MiXCR, one entry per CDR3 protein. In the table there are approximately 100,000 distinct CDR3 sequences, about a quarter of which are singletons. This clonotype was seen more than once but under ten times. Its target is not known. CDR1 and CDR2 (germline): MNHEY, SVGAGI. This CDR3 is 15 amino acids long. V gave up 0 bases and J gave up 2 bases, with 10 bases separating them. The rearrangement links TRBV6-5 to TRBJ1-2, with a possible D match to TRBD1 (6 bases). The source is a human donor in good health (CMV status not recorded). Some clones in this sample may be carry-over from other donors' samples. Sequenced input: CD8+ T cells from PBMCs. CDR3 in DNA: TGTGCCAGCAGTTACTCTAGGACAGCCAACTATGGCTACACCTTC. As protein: CASSYSRTANYGYTF.